What follows are 23 T cell receptor beta chains derived from one specimen sequenced in a study of beta chain features in type 1 diabetes. The whole isolated RNA underwent reverse transcription, so sequencing captured expressed TCRB transcripts. Sequencing was performed with immunoSEQ multiplex PCR; in TCRdb, only in-frame clones are kept and a portion is missing. The sample consists of over 700,000 clones, about a sixth of them appearing once. Sequenced sample: naive CD4+ T cells from blood. All receptors derive from a young woman in good health.

The rearrangement links TRBV4-2 to TRBJ2-5; 8 bases agree with TRBD2. The CDR3 spans 18 residues. Germline V gene lookup returns CDR1 LGHNA and CDR2 YNFKEQ. V dropped 1 base and J dropped 5; count of bases not matched to a gene: 15. In DNA, the CDR3 is TGTGCCAGCAGCCAAGTTTCGGGGAGCGGGAGAGGAAGGGAGACCCAGTACTTC. This encodes CASSQVSGSGRGRETQYF.

This sequence joins TRBV9 and TRBJ2-2; D call uncertain. With 4 bases removed from V and 5 bases from J, the gap between germline ends came to 15 bases. From germline, CDR1 is SGDLS and CDR2 YYNGEE. There are 15 residues in the CDR3. This CDR3 reads CASSLGLEPTGELFF. CDR3 DNA sequence: TGTGCCAGCAGCCTAGGGCTGGAACCTACCGGGGAGCTGTTTTTT.

The gene calls are TRBV6-5 and TRBJ2-3; D uncertain. Trimming took 0 bases from V and 6 from J, leaving 16 bases between them. CDR3 length equals 16 residues. CDR1 is MNHEY, CDR2 SVGAGI, per germline. For the CDR3, the DNA is TGTGCCAGCAGTTACTCGAATACAGCCCGGAAGGATACGCAGTATTTT. Amino acid sequence: CASSYSNTARKDTQYF.

The chain has TRBV5-1 and TRBJ2-3; 10 nucleotides line up with TRBD2. Germline CDR1 SGHRS, CDR2 YFSETQ. V trimming: 2 bases; J trimming: 2 bases; junction bases outside the gene matches: 8. There are 17 residues in the CDR3. CDR3 sequence reads: CASSLRTSGGITDTQYF. The DNA for the CDR3 is TGCGCCAGCAGCTTAAGGACTAGCGGAGGCATCACAGATACGCAGTATTTT.

The J gene is TRBJ2-5, the V gene TRBV5-4; D is unclear. CDR3 length equals 14 residues. CDR1 SGHNT and CDR2 YYREEE come from the germline V gene (reference sequence). V was cut by 2 bases and J by 1 base, with 9 bases left in between. The CDR3 DNA reads as TGTGCCAGCAGCTTTCCCCCATCCCAAGAGACCCAGTACTTC. Protein: CASSFPPSQETQYF.

This clone was observed a handful of times. This chain connects TRBV11-2 to TRBJ2-1, with a tentative D call TRBD1 (6 bases). This CDR3 region has 15 residues. Per the germline V gene, CDR1 is SGHAT and CDR2 is FQNNGV. The germline V and J ends were trimmed by 4 bases and 4 bases, with 14 bases remaining between them. CDR3 nucleotide sequence: TGTGCCAGCAGCTCAGGGACAAGCCCATACAATGAGCAGTTCTTC. It specifies CASSSGTSPYNEQFF.

This clone came up a few times. J is TRBJ2-2 and V is TRBV2, with TRBD2 matching over 10 bases. V trimming: 6 bases; J trimming: 5 bases; junction bases outside the gene matches: 9. The CDR3 is 16 amino acids. The germline V gene has CDR1 SNHLY and CDR2 FYNNEI. This CDR3 reads CASRGLAGVRTGELFF. Here the CDR3 DNA reads TGTGCCAGCAGAGGCCTAGCGGGAGTAAGAACCGGGGAGCTGTTTTTT.

The chain carries TRBV7-2 and TRBJ1-5, with 8 bases lining up with TRBD1. The CDR3 is 14 residues long. Unmatched junction bases numbered 5, after V lost 1 base and J lost 9 bases. In germline, CDR1 is SGHTA, CDR2 FQGNSA. The CDR3 loop reads CASSLVGQGGPQHF. CDR3 DNA: TGTGCCAGCAGCTTAGTCGGACAGGGAGGGCCCCAGCATTTT.

There are a few counts of this clone. The chain has TRBV4-3 and TRBJ2-1, with D tentatively TRBD2 (5 bases). Per germline, CDR1 LGHNA and CDR2 YSLEER. The ends were cut back, 3 bases at V and 2 bases at J, with 11 bases in the middle. CDR3 length: 15 amino acids. CDR3 sequence: CASSHGVGTYNEQFF. CDR3 nucleotide sequence: TGCGCCAGCAGCCACGGGGTAGGGACCTACAATGAGCAGTTCTTC.

The rearrangement links TRBV18 to TRBJ2-7; tentatively, D is TRBD2 (5 bases). CDR3 length: 15 amino acids. Germline CDR1 is KGHSH and CDR2 is LQKENI. V was cut by 2 bases and J by 6 bases, with 17 bases left in between. This CDR3 reads CASSPGSVGLREQYF. CDR3 nucleotides: TGTGCCAGCTCACCAGGGAGCGTTGGGCTACGCGAGCAGTACTTC.

The chain employs TRBV11-2 and TRBJ2-7; D not certain. Trimming took 5 bases from V and 2 from J, leaving 7 bases between them. The germline CDR1 and CDR2 sequences are SGHAT and FQNNGV. The CDR3 sequence is 12 residues long. Here the CDR3 reads CASSPVAYEQYF. The DNA for the CDR3 is TGTGCCAGCAGCCCCGTTGCCTACGAGCAGTACTTC.

The sample holds a few counts of this clone. CDR3 in DNA: TGTGCCAGCAGCTTTGTGGCGGGAGATGCAGATACGCAGTATTTT. It is translated as CASSFVAGDADTQYF. The rearrangement uses TRBV7-9 and TRBJ2-3; TRBD2 matches 7 bases. CDR3 length: 15 amino acids. Germline CDR1 and CDR2: SEHNR and FQNEAQ (reference sequence). Unmatched junction bases numbered 7, after V lost 3 bases and J lost 4 bases.

The CDR3, as DNA: TGTGCCAGCAGCTTCGCGGGAGGGCCTCGCAATGAGCAGTTCTTC. Its translation is CASSFAGGPRNEQFF. The V gene is TRBV7-3, the J gene TRBJ2-1, with 9 positions matching TRBD2. With 3 bases clipped from V and 6 bases from J, the junction kept 6 bases outside the gene matches. Germline CDR1 is SGHTA and CDR2 is FQGTGA. CDR3 length: 15 amino acids. Complete variable domain (other parts from reference TRBV7-3 and TRBJ2-1): GAGVSQTPSNKVTEKGKYVELRCDPISGHTALYWYRQSLGQGPEFLIYFQGTGAADDSGLPNDRFFAVRPEGSVSTLKIQRTERGDSAVYLCASSFAGGPRNEQFFGPGTRLTVL.

This chain joins TRBV18 and TRBJ1-5, with TRBD1 identical over 11 bases. The CDR3 has 18 residues. The trim removed 2 bases at V and 2 bases at J, leaving 8 bases unmatched. The germline V gene encodes CDR1 KGHSH and CDR2 LQKENI. CDR3 in DNA: TGTGCCAGCTCACCAGGGGACAGGGGGACGTATGGCAATCAGCCCCAGCATTTT. Amino acids: CASSPGDRGTYGNQPQHF.

The chain uses TRBV7-8 and TRBJ1-2; D unclear. There are 12 residues in the CDR3. V was clipped by 1 base and J by 7 bases, with 7 bases between them. Germline V gives CDR1 SGHVS, CDR2 FQNEAQ. As DNA, the CDR3 is TGTGCCAGCAGCTTAGGGGATGCTGGCTACACCTTC. It encodes CASSLGDAGYTF.

This clone was seen a few times. The rearrangement uses TRBV2 and TRBJ2-7, with D possibly being TRBD2 (5 bases). V was trimmed by 8 bases and J by 0 bases, leaving 20 bases between them. The CDR3 has 16 residues. The germline CDR1 and CDR2 sequences are SNHLY and FYNNEI. The CDR3 loop is CASLFRPLRVSYEQYF. In DNA form, the CDR3 reads TGTGCCAGCCTTTTTAGGCCCCTGCGGGTCTCCTACGAGCAGTACTTC.

The table lists this clone with a few counts. J is TRBJ2-3 and V is TRBV27; 7 positions agree with TRBD1. The CDR3 has 16 residues. From germline, CDR1 is MNHEY and CDR2 SMNVEV (reference sequence). V dropped 1 base and J dropped 5; count of bases not matched to a gene: 9. CDR3 sequence reads: CASSLWARGIVDTQYF. CDR3 coding DNA: TGTGCCAGCAGTTTATGGGCCAGGGGGATCGTAGATACGCAGTATTTT.

This clone was counted only a few times. This sample includes further DNA sequences coding for the same CDR3. The gene calls are TRBV5-4 and TRBJ2-1, with unresolved D. The CDR3 extends over 13 amino acids. Germline V CDR1 and CDR2: SGHNT, YYREEE (reference sequence). The V and J ends lost 0 bases and 6 bases respectively, with 7 bases between them. CDR3: CASSLVGVNEQFF. The CDR3 nucleotides read TGTGCCAGCAGCTTGGTTGGTGTCAATGAGCAGTTCTTC.

This clone occurred a few times. At the DNA level, this CDR3 is encoded by other sequences in the same sample as well. This chain uses TRBV28 with TRBJ2-1; 9 positions agree with TRBD1. The CDR3 has 13 amino acids. Germline V lookup: CDR1 MDHEN, CDR2 SYDVKM. V lost 4 bases, J lost 8 bases, and 3 bases stayed unmatched. CDR3 amino acids: CASSSGQGDEQFF. CDR3 nucleotide sequence: TGTGCCAGCAGTTCGGGACAGGGTGATGAGCAGTTCTTC.

The chain carries TRBV6-5 and TRBJ2-1; 7 positions agree with TRBD1. From germline, CDR1 is MNHEY and CDR2 SVGAGI. The CDR3 is 13 residues long. V was pared by 4 bases and J by 9 bases, with 6 bases of the junction left unmatched. CDR3 residues: CASSWTGFGEQFF. The CDR3, as DNA: TGTGCCAGCAGTTGGACAGGATTCGGTGAGCAGTTCTTC.

The table lists this clone with a few counts. The rearrangement joins TRBV7-2 to TRBJ2-1; perhaps TRBD2 as D (5 bases). The CDR3 is 16 residues long. V was cut by 5 bases and J by 6 bases, with 20 bases left in between. Germline V CDR1 and CDR2: SGHTA, FQGNSA. The CDR3 DNA is TGTGCCAGCAGCCCTAACCGGGATAGGGCGGGCAATGAGCAGTTCTTC. Its translation is CASSPNRDRAGNEQFF.

The rearrangement joins TRBV10-3 to TRBJ2-3; the D gene is possibly TRBD2 (5 bases). The CDR3 is 15 residues long. Germline assignment: CDR1 ENHRY and CDR2 SYGVKD. V lost 2 bases and J 4 bases, leaving 13 bases between the germline ends. The CDR3 DNA follows: TGTGCCATCAGTGAGACCCAGACGGGGTCAGATACGCAGTATTTT. Translating it yields CAISETQTGSDTQYF.

The chain links TRBV2 to TRBJ1-3, with unresolved D. Trimming stripped 6 bases from V and 0 bases from J, with 12 bases between. Germline lookup yields CDR1 SNHLY and CDR2 FYNNEI. This CDR3 spans 15 amino acids. CDR3 protein: CASSQDGVSGNTIYF. The CDR3 nucleotides read TGTGCCAGCAGCCAGGACGGAGTCTCTGGAAACACCATATATTTT.